The clone carrying this T cell receptor beta chain was observed a few times. Its antigen remains unknown. The data belong to a study of cytotoxic CD8 clonotypes in ibrutinib-treated CLL. Some clones are missing from TCRdb's copy, which holds only in-frame ones; the method was immunoSEQ multiplex PCR. Of approximately 350,000 clones listed, approximately 67% are singletons. Broader study findings: Clonality was higher at baseline than in age-matched healthy donors and tracked circulating CD8+ T-cell counts.

The V gene lost 3 bases and the J gene lost 8 bases, with 17 bases spanning the gap. The CDR3 is 15 amino acids. Germline lookup yields CDR1 SNHLY and CDR2 FYNNEI. The chain couples TRBV2 to TRBJ2-1; no definite D call. The starting material was PBMCs, obtained after 36 months of ibrutinib treatment. This receptor was obtained from a human donor with chronic lymphocytic leukemia. In nucleotides, the CDR3 is TGTGCCAGCAGTGAGCGGCAGGCCGTAGTACATGAGCAGTTCTTC. Amino acids: CASSERQAVVHEQFF. Full variable domain (missing parts from reference TRBV2 and TRBJ2-1): EPEVTQTPSHQVTQMGQEVILRCVPISNHLYFYWYRQILGQKVEFLVSFYNNEISEKSEIFDDQFSVERPDGSNFTLKIRSTKLEDSAMYFCASSERQAVVHEQFFGPGTRLTVL.